The 18 T cell receptor beta chains given below trace back to one sample, sequenced in a study of blood T cells in healthy people across ages. The authors ran a second PCR of about 7 to 12 cycles using a sample-barcoded 5' primer and a J-beta primer mix. TCRdb processed the 5' RACE reads anew with MiXCR; each CDR3 protein has one entry. The sample records hundreds of thousands of distinct CDR3 sequences, 29% being singletons. Sequencing used blood. These receptors were taken from a woman aged 80 or over in good health.

This clonotype was seen many times. The genes are TRBV4-2 and TRBJ1-4; 8 bases align to TRBD1. Losses at the gene ends were 0 bases for V and 4 bases for J; bases not matched to a gene: 4. Germline CDR1 and CDR2: LGHNA and YNFKEQ. The CDR3 is 16 amino acids. CDR3 DNA: TGTGCCAGCAGCCAAGAGAGACAGGGGATTAATGAAAAACTGTTTTTT. Protein product: CASSQERQGINEKLFF.

With respect to this clonotype: Germline and junction disagree at one end, which may indicate a read error. V usage is TRBV5-1 and J usage is TRBJ2-5; 8 bases are shared with TRBD2. The V gene's germline CDR1 is SGHRS and CDR2 YFSETQ. The CDR3 covers 15 residues. CDR3 in DNA: TGCGCCAGCAGCTGTGTAGCGGGGACCCAAGAGACTCAGTACTTC. This sequence encodes CASSCVAGTQETQYF.

This sequence joins TRBV5-1 and TRBJ1-2; TRBD1 is a possible D gene (5 bases). The ends were cut back, 0 bases at V and 4 bases at J, with 13 bases in the middle. This CDR3 spans 15 amino acids. Germline values: CDR1 SGHRS, CDR2 YFSETQ. The CDR3 protein is CASSLDNPGGYGYTF. The CDR3 DNA reads TGCGCCAGCAGCTTGGACAACCCGGGGGGCTATGGCTACACCTTC.

This rearrangement joins TRBV11-2 to TRBJ2-1; 8 bases match TRBD1. The CDR3 length is 21 residues. Germline CDR1 reads SGHAT; CDR2 reads FQNNGV. J lost 5 bases, V lost 1 base, and 22 bases had no gene match. The CDR3, as DNA: TGTGCCAGCAGCTTAGGTTTACCTCGGGAGACAGGGGCCTTCCGGGACAATGAGCAGTTCTTC. Its protein product is CASSLGLPRETGAFRDNEQFF.

The chain has TRBV28 and TRBJ2-5; 10 bases map to TRBD2. This CDR3 spans 17 amino acids. V trimming: 2 bases; J trimming: 1 base; junction bases outside the gene matches: 7. The germline V gene has CDR1 MDHEN and CDR2 SYDVKM. The CDR3 DNA sequence: TGTGCCAGCAGTTTACCACGTCTAGCGGGGGCCCAAGAGACCCAGTACTTC. It yields the protein CASSLPRLAGAQETQYF.

For this clonotype: A much bigger clone sits one base away, suggesting this may be a read error. The chain uses TRBV11-2 and TRBJ2-1, with unresolved D. Germline V gene lookup returns CDR1 SGHAT and CDR2 FQNNGV. The CDR3 contains 13 residues. Here the CDR3 DNA reads TGTGCCAGCAGCTTACTTCCGTACAATGAGCGGTTCTTC. It encodes CASSLLPYNERFF.

In its sample, this clonotype was seen a few times. A read error may produce the germline difference seen at one junction end. The V call is TRBV27, the J call TRBJ2-3, with 9 bases identical to TRBD1. The V gene's germline CDR1 is MNHEY and CDR2 SMNVEV (reference sequence). The CDR3 contains 15 residues. The CDR3 loop reads CTSSRQGVSTDTQYF. The DNA of the CDR3 is TGTACCAGCAGCCGACAGGGGGTTAGCACAGATACGCAGTATTTT.

Regarding this clonotype: A much larger clone lies a single base off, so this may be a read error. This chain connects TRBV4-2 to TRBJ2-5; TRBD2 agrees at 8 bases. The J call may be incorrect, as the DNA end agrees better with TRBJ2-7. This CDR3 comprises 15 residues. Germline CDR1 LGHNA, CDR2 YNFKEQ. The CDR3 DNA follows: TGTGCCAGCAGCCGAGAAATGCTAGCGGGTTACGAGCAGTACTTC. Protein: CASSREMLAGYEQYF.

As concerns this clonotype: Given a much more abundant clone one base away, this may be a read error. The chain carries TRBV20-1 and TRBJ2-5; TRBD2 aligns across 11 bases. Germline loops: CDR1 DFQATT, CDR2 SNEGSKA (reference sequence). The CDR3 is made up of 13 amino acids. CDR3 bases: TGCAGTGCTGTAGCGGGGGGGCAAGAGGCCCAGTACTTC. Its protein is CSAVAGGQEAQYF.

This clonotype was detected many times. The chain carries TRBV4-3 and TRBJ1-2; no clear D. CDR3 length: 14 residues. V was cut by 2 bases and J by 3 bases, with 10 bases left in between. Germline lookup yields CDR1 LGHNA and CDR2 YSLEER. The CDR3 region has the DNA TGCGCCAGCAGCCAAATCCAGACGGACTATGGCTACACCTTC. Translated, it gives CASSQIQTDYGYTF.

This clonotype was seen many times. The V gene is TRBV5-6, the J gene TRBJ1-5; tentative D call: TRBD1 (5 bases). The CDR3 sequence is 14 residues long. V was pared by 4 bases and J by 4 bases, with 12 bases between. Germline V CDR1 and CDR2: SGHDT, YYEEEE. DNA for the CDR3: TGTGCCAGCAGCGGCAGGGTGCGTAATCAGCCCCAGCATTTT. This codes for CASSGRVRNQPQHF.

This clonotype was counted only a few times. The junction differs from germline at one of its ends, possibly a read error. The chain links TRBV6-2 or TRBV6-3 to TRBJ1-5, with TRBD1 matching over 7 bases. The CDR3 runs 16 residues. CDR1 is MNHEY and CDR2 is SVGEGT in the germline V gene. CDR3 amino acids: CASSYTTGPSNQPRHF. CDR3 DNA: TGTGCCAGCAGTTACACGACAGGGCCAAGCAATCAGCCCCGGCATTTT.

This clonotype was recorded many times. The rearrangement uses TRBV5-6 and TRBJ2-4; D might be TRBD1 (5 bases). V was trimmed by 0 bases and J by 5 bases, leaving 9 bases between them. The CDR3 extends over 14 amino acids. Germline V gene sequence: CDR1 SGHDT, CDR2 YYEEEE. The DNA for the CDR3 is TGTGCCAGCAGCTTGGGCAGGGCTCAAAACATTCAGTACTTC. Translating gives CASSLGRAQNIQYF.

V is TRBV7-2 and J is TRBJ2-2, with 13 positions matching TRBD2. From germline, CDR1 is SGHTA and CDR2 FQGNSA. The CDR3 is 14 residues long. Trimming took 3 bases from V and 9 from J; bases not matched to a gene: 1. The CDR3 coding sequence is TGTGCCAGCAGCTTGACTAGCGGGGGGTGGGAGCTGTTTTTT. Translated: CASSLTSGGWELFF.

V and J are TRBV19 and TRBJ2-5, with 10 bases matching TRBD2. CDR3 length: 14 residues. J lost 3 bases, V lost 5 bases, and 3 bases had no gene match. The V gene's germline CDR1 is LNHDA and CDR2 SQIVND (reference sequence). The chain's CDR3 is CASSPSGSEETQYF. As DNA, the CDR3 is TGTGCCAGTAGTCCTAGCGGGAGTGAAGAGACCCAGTACTTC.

This clonotype has a count of ten or more. The rearrangement uses TRBV10-1 and TRBJ1-5, with D hard to call. There are 15 residues in the CDR3. CDR1 and CDR2 from the germline V gene are WNHNN and SYGVQD (reference sequence). Trimming removed 0 bases from V and 4 bases from J, with 10 bases in between. The CDR3 reads CASSESAGTNQPQHF. The CDR3 bases are TGCGCCAGCAGTGAGTCGGCAGGTACTAATCAGCCCCAGCATTTT.

This sequence joins TRBV12-3 or TRBV12-4 and TRBJ1-6; no firm D call. V dropped 7 bases and J dropped 10 bases, with 20 bases sitting between them. The length of the CDR3 is 15 residues. The CDR3 loop reads CASTKKGWVGSPLHF. The CDR3 nucleotides are TGTGCCAGCACCAAAAAGGGTTGGGTGGGCTCACCCCTCCACTTT.

This clonotype appeared a few times. Given a much more abundant clone one base away, this may be a read error. This chain uses TRBV20-1 with TRBJ2-5; 8 bases align to TRBD1. Trimming cost V 3 bases and J 13 bases; bases outside gene matches: 7. The CDR3 runs 11 residues. Germline lookup yields CDR1 DFQATT and CDR2 SNEGSKA (reference sequence). The CDR3 loop is CSARTGVRRYF. CDR3 bases: TGCAGTGCTAGGACAGGGGTGAGGCGGTACTTC.